There are a few counts of the clone carrying this T cell receptor (beta chain). These data belong to a study of lymphopenia after photon versus proton radiotherapy. Germline V lookup: CDR1 MDHEN, CDR2 SYDVKM. The CDR3 is made up of 14 amino acids. The ends lost 3 bases at V and 7 bases at J; junction bases unmatched: 6. Only in-frame clones appear in the TCRdb table, and some are missing; sequencing was by immunoSEQ multiplex PCR. Among 150,000 to 200,000 clones listed, roughly nine tenths were seen once. The sequence came from a man aged 45-65 years with gastric cancer. The sample was peripheral blood, taken from a patient treated with photon-based radiotherapy. The chain has TRBV28 and TRBJ1-5, with 7 bases that match TRBD1. The CDR3 region has the DNA TGTGCCAGCAGTTTGGAGACAGGGAGGCAGCCCCAGCATTTT. Its translation: CASSLETGRQPQHF.